The source of this T cell receptor (beta chain) is a study of blood T cell dynamics during melanoma immunotherapy. For the study at large: Standard first-line treatment here was pembrolizumab or nivolumab plus ipilimumab in metastatic melanoma.

In the case of this clone: Its antigen remains unidentified.

V was pared by 0 bases and J by 10 bases, with 12 bases of the junction left unmatched. From germline, CDR1 is LGHNA and CDR2 YSLEER. This CDR3 has 17 residues. Time point: week 3, after first cycle of checkpoint inhibitor. Samples come from before therapy and from week 3 after the first blockade cycle. A fixed DNA input of about 320 ng was used per bulk PBMC sample. Clones were read by immunoSEQ multiplex PCR, and TCRdb kept only the in-frame ones, dropping some. The data show 4,000 to 5,000 clones, about 90% seen once. The study's findings and limits: Whether repertoire-driving clones were melanoma-specific could not be determined.

The starting material was blood, obtained from a patient treated with checkpoint blockade. The TCR comes from a human donor with melanoma. V is TRBV4-3 and J is TRBJ1-6; 7 nucleotides agree with TRBD1. The CDR3 DNA reads as TGCGCCAGCAGCCAAGAAGGGGCAGGGGGAAGCGACTCACCCCTCCACTTT. Encoded protein: CASSQEGAGGSDSPLHF.